The clone carrying this T cell receptor beta chain was counted only a few times. The entry originates in a study of regulatory T cells in long-lasting Graves disease. Arm-PCR with iRepertoire HTBI primers amplified the CDR3 regions for these TCR beta libraries. TCRdb re-called the multiplex PCR reads with MiXCR, one entry per CDR3 protein. The table includes roughly 500,000 distinct CDR3 sequences, around 21% detected once. The time point is: persistent/refractory GD, antithyroid drugs over 5 years with positive TRAb. TCR sequences were obtained from RNA taken from PBMCs. The source was peripheral blood mononuclear cells (PBMCs), collected when the disease was refractory, from a patient treated with antithyroid drugs. The sequence derives from a female donor with Graves disease.

CDR3 loop: CASSAHQGFNSPLHF. CDR3 DNA sequence: TGTGCCAGCAGCGCCCATCAGGGATTTAATTCACCCCTCCACTTT. The rearrangement joins TRBV9 to TRBJ1-6; weak D call: TRBD1 (5 bases). CDR3 length: 15 residues. Between the trimmed V and J ends, which lost 3 bases and 6 bases, there was a span of 13 bases. CDR1 SGDLS and CDR2 YYNGEE come from the germline V gene.